The sequence of this TCR beta chain was determined in a study of T cell responses to AZD1222 COVID-19 vaccine. The table lists this clone with a count of one. What it binds is unknown. V was trimmed by 0 bases and J by 2 bases, leaving 14 bases between them. This CDR3 has 16 residues. CDR1 and CDR2 from the germline V gene are SGHNT and YYREEE (reference sequence). The table came from immunoSEQ multiplex PCR; TCRdb's copy has only in-frame clones and leaves some out. Of 150,000 to 200,000 clones in the sample, 80% to 90% are singletons; the top ten hold 11%. The study, taken as a whole, reports: Across the whole spike, CD4 TCRs peaked at regions 160-218 and 743-854. Donors were largely white British and mainly female; clonal diversity was possibly underestimated. Only a handful of people who got AZD1222 tested seropositive at baseline.

The origin of this receptor is an adult who received the AZD1222 COVID-19 vaccine. The starting material was peripheral blood, obtained 28 days after the second AZD1222 dose. The J gene is TRBJ2-5, the V gene TRBV5-4; D is unresolved. The DNA for the CDR3 is TGTGCCAGCAGCTTGGGGCGTGGAACAGATCAAGAGACCCAGTACTTC. Protein: CASSLGRGTDQETQYF.